This section outlines one TCR beta chain sequence together with its context. What antigen it recognizes has not been identified. Base qualities are not recorded, but no much larger clone differs from it by a single base. The sample originates from a study of cytomegalovirus exposure and HLA in healthy donors (dated by TCRdb to the late 2010s). Concerning the study at large: According to a later analysis, the approximately 120 validation repertoires were produced on the same platform as the approximately 690 repertoires of the first cohort. The study aimed to test whether signatures of past pathogen exposure could be identified by cataloging public T cell receptors. A separate validation cohort of over a hundred different subjects was used in addition to the approximately 640-subject first cohort. To predict cytomegalovirus infection status, the study brought together high-throughput TCR immunosequencing, statistical association of individual TCRs with disease status, and machine learning.

Separate from the roughly 650-subject first cohort, the validation cohort of about 110 subjects was the group to which the donors belonged. Study-wide findings and limitations: A total of 150 to 200 TCR beta chains were listed by the study as associated with cytomegalovirus. A few of the identified cytomegalovirus-associated TCR beta chains were confirmed in vitro to be specific for cytomegalovirus antigens. All 120 or so repertoires were used to score co-occurrence in the validation cohort in a later analysis, because that analysis had no HLA typing for the cohort. Of the cluster scores, 94% were above 0 in a later analysis, which found that TCRs clustered in the first cohort also tended to co-occur in the approximately 120 validation repertoires. The authors suggested that the approach could potentially be extended to other disease states and immunological phenotypes. In both the original and validation cohorts, the classifier was reported to diagnose cytomegalovirus status with high specificity and sensitivity. Most TCR sequences were observed very rarely across donors, whereas some public TCRs were present in many individuals.

Library preparation was by the immunoSEQ multiplex PCR assay. The authors processed their data as follows. To diagnose cytomegalovirus status from the catalog of TCR beta chain sequences, a statistical classification framework was built. The table was pulled from immuneACCESS by TCRdb, which kept in-frame rearrangements only. Such tables lose some clones; where checked, under half of the loss comes from unresolved V genes, and the rest has no known cause. V, J and clone size derive from that table, while D and trimming were established from the DNA sequence. A total of about 130,000 clones appear in this sample, about 90% of them only once. The ten largest clones capture around 3.3% of the sample. Trimming takes 2 bases from V and 5 bases from J, and the germline ends sit 10 bases apart. In the germline V gene, CDR1 corresponds to SGHRS and CDR2 to YFSETQ. Measured from the cysteine to the phenylalanine, the CDR3 is 13 residues long. CDR3 DNA only is kept here, 39 bases in frame from base 1.

The sequence links TRBV5-1 to TRBJ2-5; TRBD2 is a weak D gene call, 5 bases matching. The TCR originated in a man aged 25-40 years in good health and CMV-seronegative. Sequences were obtained from PBMCs. The base sequence is TGCGCCAGCAGCTTACGGGGTGGGGAGACCCAGTACTTC. The encoded protein is CASSLRGGETQYF.